Each of the 14 T cell receptor beta chains below was sequenced from the same sample in a study of blood T cells in healthy people across ages. Then a second PCR, running roughly 7 to 12 cycles, was carried out with a sample-barcoded 5' primer and a J-beta primer mix. MiXCR, run by TCRdb on the 5' RACE reads, gives a single entry per CDR3 protein. Of almost 1 million distinct CDR3 sequences listed, roughly 47% are singletons. The sequencing sample was made of blood. Source of these receptors: an older woman in good health.

A single count supports this clonotype. The chain carries TRBV6-5 and TRBJ2-7; unclear D gene. This CDR3 is 12 amino acids long. Germline loops: CDR1 MNHEY, CDR2 SVGAGI. V gave up 6 bases and J gave up 4 bases, with 10 bases separating them. The CDR3 spells CASRAPWYEQYF. CDR3 DNA: TGTGCCAGCAGAGCCCCGTGGTACGAGCAGTACTTC.

The rearrangement uses TRBV12-3 or TRBV12-4 and TRBJ2-5, with D possibly TRBD2 on 6 matching bases. CDR3 size: 16 residues. Trimming took off 1 base at V and 0 bases at J, with 12 bases between the two ends. The CDR3 DNA reads TGTGCCAGCAGTTTAGTTCTGGGCGGGGACCAAGAGACCCAGTACTTC. The encoded protein is CASSLVLGGDQETQYF.

The chain links TRBV2 to TRBJ1-5; the D gene is possibly TRBD1 (6 bases). The V gene lost 6 bases and the J gene lost 4 bases, with 10 bases spanning the gap. The CDR3 runs 13 residues. Germline CDR1 and CDR2: SNHLY and FYNNEI. The CDR3 DNA sequence: TGTGCCAGCAGCGCAGGGGATAATCAGCCCCAGCATTTT. Translating gives CASSAGDNQPQHF. The whole variable domain, remainder taken from reference TRBV2 and TRBJ1-5, is EPEVTQTPSHQVTQMGQEVILRCVPISNHLYFYWYRQILGQKVEFLVSFYNNEISEKSEIFDDQFSVERPDGSNFTLKIRSTKLEDSAMYFCASSAGDNQPQHFGDGTRLSIL.

The chain couples TRBV5-5 to TRBJ2-1, with D unresolved. The CDR3 has 15 amino acids. In germline, CDR1 is SGHKS, CDR2 YYEKEE (reference sequence). V shed 0 bases and J shed 3 bases, with 10 bases lying between them. CDR3 DNA sequence: TGTGCCAGCAGCTTGGAAGGGCCCTACTACAATGAGCAGTTCTTC. Its translation: CASSLEGPYYNEQFF.

The chain combines TRBV10-1 with TRBJ2-3; tentatively, D is TRBD2 (6 bases). Germline lookup yields CDR1 WNHNN and CDR2 SYGVQD (reference sequence). The CDR3 has 14 residues. V was shortened by 4 bases and J by 5 bases, with 13 bases between the two germline ends. Here the CDR3 reads CASSAPKAGDTQYF. The CDR3, as DNA: TGCGCCAGCAGTGCTCCGAAAGCGGGAGATACGCAGTATTTT.

The V and J genes are TRBV19 and TRBJ2-1; the match to TRBD2 covers 11 bases. This CDR3 has 15 residues. V lost 10 bases, J lost 3 bases, and 8 bases stayed unmatched. Germline CDR1 is LNHDA and CDR2 is SQIVND (reference sequence). Here the CDR3 reads CATQLAGGGYNEQFF. DNA for the CDR3: TGTGCCACCCAGTTAGCGGGAGGGGGCTACAATGAGCAGTTCTTC.

This clonotype was detected a few times. The chain has TRBV6-2 or TRBV6-3 and TRBJ2-1; D gene ambiguous. V dropped 2 bases and J dropped 8 bases, with 10 bases sitting between them. This CDR3 has 13 amino acids. Germline V gives CDR1 MNHEY, CDR2 SVGEGT. CDR3 in amino acids: CASSYDLFDEQFF. In DNA form, the CDR3 reads TGTGCCAGCAGTTACGACTTGTTTGATGAGCAGTTCTTC.

With respect to this clonotype: The junction differs from germline at one of its ends, possibly a read error. This chain connects TRBV12-3 or TRBV12-4 to TRBJ2-5; D uncertain. There are 13 residues in the CDR3. The CDR3 loop is CASSTRSGETQCF. CDR3 sequence (DNA): TGTGCCAGCAGCACTCGGAGTGGCGAGACCCAGTGCTTC.

The genes are TRBV20-1 and TRBJ1-4, with TRBD1 identical over 10 bases. Germline lookup yields CDR1 DFQATT and CDR2 SNEGSKA (reference sequence). J was trimmed by 12 bases and V by 6 bases; bases with no gene match: 10. CDR3 size: 13 residues. The CDR3 region has the DNA TGCAGTGCCCACCGGGACAGGGGAGTAGAACTGTTTTTT. Encoded protein: CSAHRDRGVELFF.

The table lists this clonotype with a few counts. The chain joins TRBV28 to TRBJ2-5; tentatively, D is TRBD2 (6 bases). The last part of the DNA fits TRBJ2-7 better; the J call may be wrong. There are 14 residues in the CDR3. Germline CDR1 MDHEN, CDR2 SYDVKM. Here the CDR3 DNA reads TGTGCCAGCACCCCATGGGGGGAATCGGACGAGCAGTACTTC. As protein: CASTPWGESDEQYF.

This clonotype was counted once. V gene TRBV11-3 combines with J gene TRBJ2-5, with D possibly matching TRBD1 (6 bases). The J call may be mistaken, given a closer DNA end match to TRBJ2-7. CDR1 SGHNT and CDR2 YENEEA come from the germline V gene. This CDR3 region has 17 residues. The CDR3 protein is CASSLDLGATKIYEQYF. CDR3 in DNA: TGTGCCAGCAGCTTAGATCTGGGGGCGACAAAGATCTACGAGCAGTACTTC.

The chain uses TRBV30 and TRBJ2-7; D is undetermined. CDR1 is GTSNPN, CDR2 SVGIG, per germline (reference sequence). V lost 4 bases, J lost 2 bases, and 15 bases lay in between. The CDR3 is 14 residues long. The CDR3 DNA is TGTGCCTGGACTCGGGCAGGCCCACCCTACGAGCAGTACTTC. This translates into CAWTRAGPPYEQYF. Using reference TRBV30 and TRBJ2-7 for the parts outside the CDR3, the full variable domain is SQTIHQWPATLVQPVGSPLSLECTVEGTSNPNLYWYRQAAGRGLQLLFYSVGIGQISSEVPQNLSASRPQDRQFILSSKKLLLSDSGFYLCAWTRAGPPYEQYFGPGTRLTVT.

About this clonotype itself: The junction and the germline gene differ at one end; a read error may be behind it. The chain uses TRBV28 and TRBJ2-5, with D tentatively TRBD1 (5 bases). The end of the DNA aligns better with TRBJ2-7, so the J call may be wrong. The CDR3 loop spans 13 amino acids. Germline CDR1 MDHEN, CDR2 SYDVKM. The CDR3 spells CAGRSTAIYEQYF. CDR3 bases: TGTGCCGGCAGGTCGACAGCGATCTACGAGCAGTACTTC.

The rearrangement joins TRBV12-3 or TRBV12-4 to TRBJ2-3; 10 bases line up with TRBD2. CDR3 length: 17 residues. The V gene end was trimmed by 5 bases and the J gene end by 6 bases; junction bases not matched to a gene: 14. CDR3: CASSDGLGLALVDTQYF. Written as DNA, the CDR3 is TGTGCCAGCAGTGACGGGCTGGGACTAGCGCTTGTGGATACGCAGTATTTT.